The entry below describes one T cell receptor beta chain. This sample was taken from a study of blood T cell repertoires in COVID-19. The germline gives CDR1 SGHTA, CDR2 FQGNSA. This CDR3 has 14 amino acids. The V end was cut by 6 bases, the J end by 1 base, with 10 bases between. Enrolment of Seattle patients took place during active infection, and they were followed longitudinally. In the original workflow: Amplified reference gene primers provided the basis for estimating nucleated cell counts. TCRdb's copy holds only in-frame clones and misses some; the assay was immunoSEQ multiplex PCR. D and trimming were read from the DNA, whereas the V and J calls and clone size are those reported in that table. The data show approximately 270,000 clones, roughly 80% seen once.

The J gene is TRBJ1-5, the V gene TRBV7-2, with D unclear. The clonotype originates from a person in their 70s with COVID-19, enrolled during active disease. Material: peripheral blood. The DNA of the CDR3 is TGTGCCAGCAGGTCCGGGTTGAGCAATCAGCCCCAGCATTTT. Its translation is CASRSGLSNQPQHF.